The 15 T cell receptor beta chains presented below share a single source sample, sequenced in a study of cytomegalovirus exposure and HLA in healthy donors (dated by TCRdb to 2016 to 2017). Libraries were made using the immunoSEQ multiplex PCR assay. For the multiplex PCR, a mixture combining 60 forward primers for TCR Vbeta segments and 13 reverse primers for TCR Jbeta segments was used. TCRdb took this table from immuneACCESS and kept in-frame rearrangements with V and J called. Such tables lack part of the clones; where checked against another copy, unresolved V genes explain under half of the gap, and the rest is unexplained. The sample table lists 120,000 or so clones, less than 85% of them with a count of one. Jointly, the top ten make up 1% to 1.5% of the sample. The specimen sequenced was PBMCs. The receptors come from a female donor in good health and CMV-seronegative.

This clone was observed a few times. The chain employs TRBV6-5 and TRBJ1-1; weak D call: TRBD1 (5 bases). There are 12 residues in the CDR3. Germline CDR1 is MNHEY and CDR2 is SVGAGI. Trimming took 3 bases from V and 7 from J, leaving 9 bases between them. For the CDR3, the DNA is TGTGCCAGCAGTTATTCAGGGATTGAAGCTTTCTTT. Its translation: CASSYSGIEAFF.

In this sample, this clone turned up once. This chain links TRBV10-2 with TRBJ2-3, with a possible D match to TRBD2 (7 bases). CDR1 is WSHSY, CDR2 SAAADI, per germline. The length of the CDR3 is 17 residues. V was pared by 8 bases and J by 0 bases, with 21 bases between. DNA of the CDR3: TGCGCCAGCCGGGGAGGGCCGGAAGGGGGTAGCACAGATACGCAGTATTTT. Encoded protein: CASRGGPEGGSTDTQYF.

This clone showed up just once. This sequence joins TRBV5-5 and TRBJ2-5; no clear D. The V end was cut by 2 bases, the J end by 1 base, with 9 bases between. The length of the CDR3 is 14 residues. Germline V CDR1 and CDR2: SGHKS, YYEKEE (reference sequence). DNA of the CDR3: TGTGCCAGCAGCTTCCAACCAGTCCAAGAGACCCAGTACTTC. Translation: CASSFQPVQETQYF.

The chain is built from TRBV7-3 and TRBJ2-2; TRBD1 agrees at 7 bases. Germline V gives CDR1 SGHTA, CDR2 FQGTGA. Losses at the gene ends were 3 bases for V and 9 bases for J; bases not matched to a gene: 4. This CDR3 is 13 amino acids long. DNA of the CDR3: TGTGCCAGCAGCTTTAACAGGGGCCGGGAGCTGTTTTTT. Translation: CASSFNRGRELFF.

The sample holds one count of this clone. The genes are TRBV28 and TRBJ1-4; D call uncertain. CDR1 MDHEN and CDR2 SYDVKM come from the germline V gene. The CDR3 totals 12 residues. The V end lost 6 bases, the J end lost 7 bases, and 9 bases lay between the germline ends. CDR3 DNA sequence: TGTGCCAGCAGCCTCGACATTGAAAAACTGTTTTTT. Its translation is CASSLDIEKLFF.

The V and J genes are TRBV6-1 and TRBJ1-1; perhaps TRBD1 as D (6 bases). Per germline, CDR1 MNHNS and CDR2 SASEGT. This CDR3 is 16 amino acids long. The V gene lost 2 bases and the J gene lost 4 bases, with 17 bases spanning the gap. This CDR3 is CASSERYRAPATEAFF. The CDR3 DNA is TGTGCCAGCAGTGAAAGGTACAGGGCGCCGGCCACTGAAGCTTTCTTT.

This sequence joins TRBV10-3 and TRBJ1-2; D is possibly TRBD1 (5 bases). The CDR3 has 15 amino acids. V was clipped by 5 bases and J by 4 bases, with 17 bases between them. CDR1 is ENHRY, CDR2 SYGVKD, per germline. CDR3 in amino acids: CAISFLEGGTYGYTF. As DNA, the CDR3 is TGTGCCATCAGTTTTCTCGAGGGAGGGACCTATGGCTACACCTTC.

The chain recombines TRBV30 with TRBJ1-2; the match to TRBD1 covers 7 bases. The CDR3 covers 12 residues. Unmatched junction bases numbered 5, after V lost 5 bases and J lost 5 bases. The germline CDR1 and CDR2 sequences are GTSNPN and SVGIG (reference sequence). The CDR3 sequence: CAWDRDGYGYTF. In nucleotides, the CDR3 is TGTGCCTGGGACAGGGACGGGTATGGCTACACCTTC.

In DNA, the CDR3 is TGTGCCAGCAGCTTGCTTGCTAGCGAGAACACCGGGGAGCTGTTTTTT. Translated: CASSLLASENTGELFF. The chain uses TRBV5-4 and TRBJ2-2, with a possible D match to TRBD2 (6 bases). Germline-derived CDR1 and CDR2 are SGHNT and YYREEE (reference sequence). The CDR3 runs to 16 residues. V was shortened by 1 base and J by 1 base, with 11 bases between the two germline ends. Full variable domain (rest looked up from reference TRBV5-4 and TRBJ2-2): ETGVTQSPTHLIKTRGQQVTLRCSSQSGHNTVSWYQQALGQGPQFIFQYYREEENGRGNFPPRFSGLQFPNYSSELNVNALELDDSALYLCASSLLASENTGELFFGEGSRLTVL.

This chain joins TRBV30 and TRBJ2-5, with 8 bases matching TRBD1. Germline CDR1 reads GTSNPN; CDR2 reads SVGIG (reference sequence). The CDR3 runs to 14 residues. V shed 5 bases, J shed 9 bases, and the junction held 14 bases outside the gene matches. The DNA for the CDR3 is TGTGCCTGGGGAGACAGGGGCAACTCGGGGGCCCAGTACTTC. Protein sequence: CAWGDRGNSGAQYF.

V and J are TRBV2 and TRBJ2-2; TRBD1 aligns across 9 bases. Germline values: CDR1 SNHLY, CDR2 FYNNEI. V lost 6 bases and J lost 6; bases outside the gene matches: 8. This CDR3 region has 15 residues. DNA for the CDR3: TGTGCCAGCAGACCGGGACAGGGTCATTCCGGGGAGCTGTTTTTT. It translates to CASRPGQGHSGELFF.

The chain has TRBV29-1 and TRBJ2-1; a weak D match, TRBD1 (5 bases). The CDR3 spans 16 residues. CDR1 SQVTM and CDR2 ANQGSEA come from the germline V gene. V gave up 6 bases and J gave up 0 bases, with 18 bases separating them. CDR3 bases: TGCAGCGTCGCGATGACAGTTCCTAGCTCCTACAATGAGCAGTTCTTC. It specifies CSVAMTVPSSYNEQFF.

The chain joins TRBV6-1 to TRBJ1-2; D is possibly TRBD1 (6 bases). Germline CDR1 MNHNS, CDR2 SASEGT. CDR3 length: 14 residues. The germline V and J ends were trimmed by 5 bases and 8 bases, with 18 bases remaining between them. The CDR3, as DNA: TGTGCCAGCAGTTCCGAACAGGGATTTGGGGGCTACACCTTC. Its protein is CASSSEQGFGGYTF.

This clone has only a few counts. The chain links TRBV5-6 to TRBJ2-2; 7 bases match TRBD2. The V gene end was trimmed by 7 bases and the J gene end by 1 base; junction bases not matched to a gene: 10. CDR1 and CDR2 from the germline V gene are SGHDT and YYEEEE. CDR3 length: 16 amino acids. The CDR3 region is CASVRWEGLNTGELFF. The CDR3 DNA sequence: TGTGCCAGCGTCCGGTGGGAGGGGCTGAACACCGGGGAGCTGTTTTTT.

The chain carries TRBV5-4 and TRBJ1-4; 9 positions agree with TRBD1. V dropped 4 bases and J dropped 5; count of bases not matched to a gene: 3. Germline lookup yields CDR1 SGHNT and CDR2 YYREEE (reference sequence). The CDR3 has 14 residues. DNA for the CDR3: TGTGCCAGCAGCCGGGGGACAGGGAATGAAAAACTGTTTTTT. Translation gives CASSRGTGNEKLFF.